Here is one T cell receptor beta chain with its context. Its antigen remains unknown. The CDR3 runs 15 residues. V shed 0 bases, J shed 7 bases, and the junction held 7 bases outside the gene matches. Looked up from germline, CDR1 is SGHRS and CDR2 is YFSETQ. This entry belongs to a study of response to subunit inactivated influenza vaccine. Study-level findings and limits: Each seasonal flu vaccination may recruit only limited new T cells, authors suggested.

TCRdb analysed the RT-PCR reads with MiXCR anew, one entry per CDR3 protein. The sample lists 250,000 to 350,000 distinct CDR3 sequences, roughly 22% occurring once. This clonotype was sampled from a man between 50 and 69 years old who received an inactivated influenza vaccine. This chain connects TRBV5-1 to TRBJ2-1, with TRBD1 identical over 7 bases. This material consisted of PBMCs from blood, taken about 19 months after vaccination. The CDR3 sequence: CASSLAQTGRNEQFF. The CDR3 nucleotides read TGCGCCAGCAGCTTGGCCCAGACAGGGCGGAATGAGCAGTTCTTC. Full variable domain (outside the CDR3, taken from reference TRBV5-1 and TRBJ2-1): KAGVTQTPRYLIKTRGQQVTLSCSPISGHRSVSWYQQTPGQGLQFLFEYFSETQRNKGNFPGRFSGRQFSNSRSEMNVSTLELGDSALYLCASSLAQTGRNEQFFGPGTRLTVL.